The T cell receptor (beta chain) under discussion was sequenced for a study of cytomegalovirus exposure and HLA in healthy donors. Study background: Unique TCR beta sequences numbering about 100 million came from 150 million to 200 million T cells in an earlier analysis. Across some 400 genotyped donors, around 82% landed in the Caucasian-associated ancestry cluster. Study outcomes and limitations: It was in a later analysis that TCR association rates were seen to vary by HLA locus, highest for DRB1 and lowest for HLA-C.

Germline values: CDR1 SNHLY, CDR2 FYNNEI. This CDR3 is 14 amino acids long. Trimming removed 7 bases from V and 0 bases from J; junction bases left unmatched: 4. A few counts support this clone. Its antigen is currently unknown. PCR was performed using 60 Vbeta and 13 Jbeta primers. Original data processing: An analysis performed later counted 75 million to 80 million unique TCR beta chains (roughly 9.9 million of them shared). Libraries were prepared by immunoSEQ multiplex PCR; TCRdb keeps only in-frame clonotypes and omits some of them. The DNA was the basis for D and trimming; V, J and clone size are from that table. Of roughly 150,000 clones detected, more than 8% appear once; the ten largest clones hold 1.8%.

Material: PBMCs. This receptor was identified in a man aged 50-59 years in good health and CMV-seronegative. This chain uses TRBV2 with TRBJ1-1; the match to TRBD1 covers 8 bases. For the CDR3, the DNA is TGTGCCAGCATCCAGGACAGGGTGAACACTGAAGCTTTCTTT. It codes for CASIQDRVNTEAFF.